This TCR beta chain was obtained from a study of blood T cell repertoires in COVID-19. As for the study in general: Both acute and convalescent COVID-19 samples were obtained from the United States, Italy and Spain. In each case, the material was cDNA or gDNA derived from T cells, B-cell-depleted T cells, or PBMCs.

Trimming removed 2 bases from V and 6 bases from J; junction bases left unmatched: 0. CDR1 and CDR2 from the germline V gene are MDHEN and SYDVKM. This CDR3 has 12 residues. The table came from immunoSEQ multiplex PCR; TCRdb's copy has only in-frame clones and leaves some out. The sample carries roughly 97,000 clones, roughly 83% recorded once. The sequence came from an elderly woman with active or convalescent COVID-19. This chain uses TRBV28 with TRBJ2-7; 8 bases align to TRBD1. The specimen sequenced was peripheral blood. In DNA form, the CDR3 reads TGTGCCAGCAGTTTAGGGACAGGCGAGCAGTACTTC. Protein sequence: CASSLGTGEQYF. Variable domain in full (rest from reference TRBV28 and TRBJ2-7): DVKVTQSSRYLVKRTGEKVFLECVQDMDHENMFWYRQDPGLGLRLIYFSYDVKMKEKGDIPEGYSVSREKKERFSLILESASTNQTSMYLCASSLGTGEQYFGPGTRLTVT.